These T cell receptor beta chains were read from a single sample in a study of T cell repertoires in cytomegalovirus infection. TCRdb ran MiXCR on the reads and lists one entry per CDR3 protein. The table has some 600,000 distinct CDR3 sequences, 20% to 25% seen once. Input material: CD8+ T cells from PBMCs. Receptor source: a human donor in good health (CMV status not recorded). Some clones in this sample may be carry-over from other donors' samples. Each CDR3 is given with its conserved first and last residue. A D gene is named only where the DNA matches it firmly. Some rows mark clone size as missing; the rest say once, few, many or name a class of expanded clone.

TRBV5-6	TRBJ1-1	few	-	14	TGTGCCAGCAGCTTGGGGAGCTCGAACACTGAAGCTTTCTTT	CASSLGSSNTEAFF
TRBV24-1	TRBJ2-3	few	-	12	TGTGCCACCAGTGATTTTGCGGATACGCAGTATTTT	CATSDFADTQYF
TRBV12-3/TRBV12-4	TRBJ2-2	many	TRBD2	16	TGTGCCAGTTTAGCCCCAGCGGGGGAGCTCGCCGGGGAGCTGTTTTTT	CASLAPAGELAGELFF
TRBV24-1	TRBJ2-1	many	TRBD1	14	TGTGCCACCACCCGGACAGGGGAAGGCAATGAGCAGTTCTTC	CATTRTGEGNEQFF
TRBV2	TRBJ2-1	once	TRBD2	15	TGTGCCACCCCCCTCCGGACCAGCGGGGCAGGGGAGCAGTTCTTC	CATPLRTSGAGEQFF
TRBV7-2	TRBJ2-7	many	-	12	TGTGCCAGCAGGCCCGACCCTTACGAGCAGTACTTC	CASRPDPYEQYF
TRBV12-3/TRBV12-4	TRBJ2-2	many	-	16	TGTGCCAGCAGTTTTGGGCCCGGAGGGAGCTCAGAGGAGCTGTTTTTT	CASSFGPGGSSEELFF
TRBV14	TRBJ2-4	once	-	15	TGTGCCAGCAGCCAATTCAAGGGGGCCAAAAACATTCAGTACTTC	CASSQFKGAKNIQYF
TRBV7-9	TRBJ2-3	few	-	13	TGTGCCAGCAGCGCCGAAAGCACAGATACGCAGTATTTT	CASSAESTDTQYF
TRBV13	TRBJ1-2	-	-	14	TGTGCCAGCAGCTTATGGGGAAGAGGTTATGGCTACACCTTC	CASSLWGRGYGYTF
TRBV27	TRBJ2-7	once	TRBD2	15	TGTGCCAGCAGTTTAAAGGGACTAGCTGGCTACGAGCAGTACTTC	CASSLKGLAGYEQYF
TRBV12-3/TRBV12-4	TRBJ1-2	-	-	15	TGTGCCAGCAGTCCTGGGGACCCGAGATACTATGGCTACACCTTC	CASSPGDPRYYGYTF
TRBV25-1	TRBJ1-2	-	-	14	TGTGCCAGCAGTCTAACGGACAGTTACTATGGCTACACCTTC	CASSLTDSYYGYTF
TRBV20-1	TRBJ2-3	-	-	15	TGCAGTGCTAATAACAGGGCTTGGTTGACAGATACGCAGTATTTT	CSANNRAWLTDTQYF
TRBV28	TRBJ1-5	many	-	17	TGTGCCAGCAGTTTCCCCCCAATTGGGCAGAACAATCAGCCCCAGCATTTT	CASSFPPIGQNNQPQHF
TRBV10-3	TRBJ2-3	few	-	13	TGTGCCATCAGTGAGGTGGATTCAGATACGCAGTATTTT	CAISEVDSDTQYF
TRBV25-1	TRBJ2-1	few	TRBD2	16	TGTGCCAGCAGTGGAGACCTAGCGGGGACCTACAATGAGCAGTTCTTC	CASSGDLAGTYNEQFF
TRBV7-9	TRBJ2-1	many	-	12	TGTGCCAGCAGGACGCGGAGCAATGAGCAGTTCTTC	CASRTRSNEQFF
TRBV7-3	TRBJ1-1	few	-	14	TGTGCCAGCAGCAAACCGGACGGGAACACTGAAGCTTTCTTT	CASSKPDGNTEAFF
TRBV19	TRBJ2-1	many	-	13	TGTGCCAGTACCGTGACAGGAGACAATGAGCAGTTCTTC	CASTVTGDNEQFF
TRBV5-4	TRBJ2-1	few	-	16	TGTGCCAGCAGCTTGGAGGTGCGGGCCCTAAACAATGAGCAGTTCTTC	CASSLEVRALNNEQFF
TRBV7-6	TRBJ1-3	many	-	15	TGTGCCAGCAGCCTGGGGCCTAAAGGGGGAAACACCATATATTTT	CASSLGPKGGNTIYF
TRBV28	TRBJ2-1	few	TRBD2	16	TGTGCCAGCAGTTTGGGGACTAGCGGGGGGGCAAGGGAGCAGTTCTTC	CASSLGTSGGAREQFF
TRBV7-9	TRBJ2-1	-	-	15	TGTGCCAGCAGCTCCTCGGGGGACTCCTACAATGAGCAGTTCTTC	CASSSSGDSYNEQFF
TRBV4-2	TRBJ2-3	few	TRBD1	18	TGTGCCAGCAGCCAAGTTATCCAGGGGGCCTCTCGGAGAGATACGCAGTATTTT	CASSQVIQGASRRDTQYF
TRBV29-1	TRBJ1-1	few	-	11	TGCAGCGTTGCCGGGAGCACTGAAGCTTTCTTT	CSVAGSTEAFF
TRBV7-3	TRBJ2-2	-	TRBD1	18	TGTGCCAGCAGCTTACTAACAGGGGCCCAAGGGGACACCGGGGAGCTGTTTTTT	CASSLLTGAQGDTGELFF
TRBV7-8	TRBJ2-3	many	-	16	TGTGCCAGCAGCTCGTCCCCTGTTACTAGCACAGATACGCAGTATTTT	CASSSSPVTSTDTQYF
TRBV27	TRBJ2-2	-	-	16	TGTGCCAGCAGTGGGGAGGGGGACTTTAACACCGGGGAGCTGTTTTTT	CASSGEGDFNTGELFF
TRBV27	TRBJ2-3	few	TRBD2	15	TGTGCCAGCAGTTTAGATCTAGCGGAAACAGATACGCAGTATTTT	CASSLDLAETDTQYF
TRBV12-3/TRBV12-4	TRBJ2-2	-	TRBD1	14	TGTGCCAGCAGCCTCGACAGGGGAGCCGGGGAGCTGTTTTTT	CASSLDRGAGELFF
TRBV19	TRBJ1-1	few	TRBD1	14	TGTGCCAGTAGTATGTCAGGGGGTCAGGCTGAAGCTTTCTTT	CASSMSGGQAEAFF
TRBV10-3	TRBJ2-1	few	-	15	TGTGCCATCAGTGAGACGGGGGCCGAATACAATGAGCAGTTCTTC	CAISETGAEYNEQFF
TRBV20-1	TRBJ2-4	few	-	14	TGCAGTGCTAGAGGTTCCAGGTCCAAAAACATTCAGTACTTC	CSARGSRSKNIQYF
TRBV20-1	TRBJ1-2	-	TRBD1	14	TGCAGTGCTCCGGGACAGGGAGTCGGCTATGGCTACACCTTC	CSAPGQGVGYGYTF